Sequencing of this TCR beta chain was carried out in a study of CD8 T cells in ankylosing spondylitis. Study-level findings and limits: A TCR beta motif of eight highly homologous variants appeared characteristic of ankylosing spondylitis blood. A CD8+ phenotype characterized the disease-linked clones, which were relatively rare in peripheral blood.

About this clonotype: The antigen remains undetermined.

Quantitative 5'-RACE with molecular barcodes was used to make the TCR beta libraries. TCRdb recomputed calls from the 5' RACE reads with MiXCR, one row per CDR3 protein. The sample has around 390,000 distinct CDR3 sequences; about a fifth are singletons. The CDR3 length is 17 residues. The junction had 11 bases not matched to a gene; V was cut back by 3 bases and J by 2 bases. Germline CDR1 reads LGHDT; CDR2 reads YNNKEL (reference sequence). Sequencing input: blood, either unsorted or a sorted T cell fraction (not recorded which). The chain couples TRBV3-1 to TRBJ2-3; 7 positions match TRBD1. The TCR sequence derives from a male donor with ankylosing spondylitis. The CDR3 nucleotides read TGTGCCAGCAGCCAGCCTGGGACAGCCTATACCACAGATACGCAGTATTTT. Translation: CASSQPGTAYTTDTQYF.